One TCR beta chain is described in this entry. Antigen: not known. Germline V gene data show CDR1 as SQVTM and CDR2 as ANQGSEA. Trimming stripped 2 bases from V and 9 bases from J, with 14 bases between. This CDR3 region has 13 residues. The sample is drawn from a study of beta chain features in type 1 diabetes. General study findings and limits: Moderately but significantly shorter TCRB CDR3s were found in Type 1 diabetes patients in all four CD4+ subsets. Insertions at VDJ junctions were less frequent in type 1 diabetes patients. These patients also deleted more nucleotides at the same junctions. With patients and controls alike, PCR might favor shorter templates to an equal degree.

Every isolated RNA sample was fully reverse transcribed, so sequencing captured expressed TCRB transcripts. TCRdb's table, derived via immunoSEQ multiplex PCR, lists solely in-frame clones and lacks some. The profile shows 150,000 to 200,000 clones, roughly 65% of them singletons. The TCR comes from a man in his thirties or forties with type 1 diabetes. Input material: naive CD4+ T cells from blood. The rearrangement links TRBV29-1 to TRBJ1-5; weak D call: TRBD1 (5 bases). The CDR3 protein is CSVETGAQGPQHF. DNA for the CDR3: TGCAGCGTTGAAACCGGGGCTCAGGGGCCCCAGCATTTT.